The text below deals with one T cell receptor (beta chain). This specimen comes from a study of blood T cell repertoires in COVID-19. About the research overall: There were acute and convalescent COVID-19 samples, and they came from the United States, Italy and Spain. T cells, B-cell-depleted T cells, or PBMCs supplied cDNA or gDNA.

In the authors' methods: Reference gene primers were amplified, and this amplification served to estimate nucleated cell counts. The assay was immunoSEQ multiplex PCR, and TCRdb's table has in-frame clones only and misses some. That table gives V, J and clone size, and the DNA gave D and trimming. The table shows some 350,000 clones, with around 91% occurring only once. Germline V CDR1 and CDR2: SGHTA, FQGNSA. CDR3 size: 19 residues. Unmatched junction bases numbered 13, after V lost 1 base and J lost 1 base. The gene calls are TRBV7-2 and TRBJ1-2; TRBD1 matches 9 bases. The sequenced sample was peripheral blood. The sequence derives from a man aged 18 to 30 with active or convalescent COVID-19. The CDR3 DNA sequence: TGTGCCAGCAGCTTAGATCCGCCGGGCCGGGACAGGGTTAACTATGGCTACACCTTC. Translating gives CASSLDPPGRDRVNYGYTF.